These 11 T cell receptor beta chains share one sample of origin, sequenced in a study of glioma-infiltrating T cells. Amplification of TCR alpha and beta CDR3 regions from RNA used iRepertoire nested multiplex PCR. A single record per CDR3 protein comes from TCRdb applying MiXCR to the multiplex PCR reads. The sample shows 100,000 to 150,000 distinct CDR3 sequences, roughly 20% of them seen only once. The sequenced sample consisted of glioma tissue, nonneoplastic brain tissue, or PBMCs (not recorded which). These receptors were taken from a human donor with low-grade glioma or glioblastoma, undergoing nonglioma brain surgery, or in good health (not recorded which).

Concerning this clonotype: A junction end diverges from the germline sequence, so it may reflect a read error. CDR3 sequence (DNA): TGTGATAGCAGCTTAGAGAGTGTTAGCGGGAGTTCCGGGGAGCAGTTTTTT. Translated, it gives CDSSLESVSGSSGEQFF. The chain combines TRBV7-7 with TRBJ2-2; TRBD2 matches at 9 bases. CDR3 length equals 17 residues. Germline CDR1 SSHAT, CDR2 FNYEAQ (reference sequence).

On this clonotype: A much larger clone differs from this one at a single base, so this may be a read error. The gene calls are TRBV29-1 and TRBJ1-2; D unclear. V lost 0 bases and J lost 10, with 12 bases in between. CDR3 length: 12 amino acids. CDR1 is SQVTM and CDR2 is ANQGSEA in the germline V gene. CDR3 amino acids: CSVEDYGGVYTF. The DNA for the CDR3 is TGCAGCGTTGAAGATTACGGAGGTGTCTACACCTTC.

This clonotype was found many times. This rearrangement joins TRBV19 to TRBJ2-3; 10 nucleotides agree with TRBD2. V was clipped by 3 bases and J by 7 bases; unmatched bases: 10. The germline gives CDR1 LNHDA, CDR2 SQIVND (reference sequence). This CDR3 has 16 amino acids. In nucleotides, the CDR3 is TGTGCCAGTAGTATCTCTAGCGGGAGCATTATCTATACGCAGTATTTT. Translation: CASSISSGSIIYTQYF.

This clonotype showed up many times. This CDR3 is CASSQILLINSNQPQHF. The DNA of the CDR3 is TGCGCCAGCAGCCAAATACTCCTTATAAATAGCAATCAGCCCCAGCATTTT. V usage is TRBV4-1 and J usage is TRBJ1-5, with D uncertain. V gave up 2 bases and J gave up 0 bases, with 14 bases separating them. CDR3 length equals 17 residues. CDR1 is MGHRA, CDR2 YSYEKL, per germline.

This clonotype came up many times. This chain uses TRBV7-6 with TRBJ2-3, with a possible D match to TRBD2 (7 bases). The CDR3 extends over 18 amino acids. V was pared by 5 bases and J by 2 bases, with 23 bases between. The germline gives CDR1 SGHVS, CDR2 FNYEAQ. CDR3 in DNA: TGTGCCAGCAGCCCCGGCCCGGGGGGCTCCCGCCCCACAGATACGCAGTATTTT. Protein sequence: CASSPGPGGSRPTDTQYF.

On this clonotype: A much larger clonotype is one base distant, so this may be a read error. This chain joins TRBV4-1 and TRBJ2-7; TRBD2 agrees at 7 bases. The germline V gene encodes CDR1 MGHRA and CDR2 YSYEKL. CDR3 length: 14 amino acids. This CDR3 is CDSSQDAGVNEQYF. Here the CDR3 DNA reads TGCGACAGCAGCCAAGATGCGGGAGTGAACGAGCAGTACTTC.

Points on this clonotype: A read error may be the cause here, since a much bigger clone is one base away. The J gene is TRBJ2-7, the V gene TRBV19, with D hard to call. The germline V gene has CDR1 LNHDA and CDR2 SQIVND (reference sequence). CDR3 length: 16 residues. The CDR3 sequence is CASMERPDRPTYEQNF. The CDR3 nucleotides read TGTGCCAGTATGGAACGACCCGATAGGCCAACCTACGAGCAGAACTTC.

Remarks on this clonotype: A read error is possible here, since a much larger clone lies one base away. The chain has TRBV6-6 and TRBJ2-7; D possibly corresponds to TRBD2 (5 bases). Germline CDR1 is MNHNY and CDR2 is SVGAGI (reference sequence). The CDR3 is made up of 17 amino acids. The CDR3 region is CASSYGTDSIVSYEHYF. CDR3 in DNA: TGTGCCAGCAGTTACGGCACGGACTCGATCGTCTCCTACGAGCATTACTTC.

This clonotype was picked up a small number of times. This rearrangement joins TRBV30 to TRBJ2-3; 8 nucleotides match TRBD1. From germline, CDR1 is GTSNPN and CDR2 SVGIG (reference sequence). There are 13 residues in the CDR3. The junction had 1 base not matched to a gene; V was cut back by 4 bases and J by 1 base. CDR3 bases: TGTGCCTGGACAGGGGGCGGCACAGATACGCAGTATTTT. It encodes CAWTGGGTDTQYF.

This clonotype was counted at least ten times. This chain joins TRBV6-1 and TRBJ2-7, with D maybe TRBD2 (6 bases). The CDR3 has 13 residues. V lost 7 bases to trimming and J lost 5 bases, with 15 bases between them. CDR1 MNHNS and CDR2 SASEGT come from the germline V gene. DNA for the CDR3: TGTGCCAGCACCGACGGGAGTTGGGACGAGCAGTACTTC. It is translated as CASTDGSWDEQYF.

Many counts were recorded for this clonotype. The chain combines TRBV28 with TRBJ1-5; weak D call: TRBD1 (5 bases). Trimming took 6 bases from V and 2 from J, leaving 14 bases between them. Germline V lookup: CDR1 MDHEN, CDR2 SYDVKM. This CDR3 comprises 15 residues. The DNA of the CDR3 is TGTGCCAGCAGGGGGGGAGGGGATCGCAATCAGCCCCAGCATTTT. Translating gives CASRGGGDRNQPQHF.